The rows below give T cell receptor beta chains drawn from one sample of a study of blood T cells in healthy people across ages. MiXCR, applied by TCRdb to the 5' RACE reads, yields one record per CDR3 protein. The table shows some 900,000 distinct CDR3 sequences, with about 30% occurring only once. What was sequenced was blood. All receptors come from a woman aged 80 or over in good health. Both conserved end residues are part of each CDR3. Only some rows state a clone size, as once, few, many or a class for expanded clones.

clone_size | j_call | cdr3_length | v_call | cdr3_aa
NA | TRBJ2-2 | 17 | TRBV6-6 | CASTTHRAGPNTGELFF
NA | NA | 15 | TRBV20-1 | CSADELGTTWETQYF
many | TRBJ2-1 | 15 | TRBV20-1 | CSARSRTPNSGEQFF
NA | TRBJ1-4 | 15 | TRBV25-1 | CASSEFGAGAEKLFF
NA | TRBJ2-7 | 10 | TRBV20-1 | CGASGYEQYF
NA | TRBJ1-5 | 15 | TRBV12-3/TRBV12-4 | CASSQKGAGNQPQHF
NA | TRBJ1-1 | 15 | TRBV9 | CASSVGGGWGTEAFF
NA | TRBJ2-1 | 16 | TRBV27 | CASSPRWLVSYNEQFF
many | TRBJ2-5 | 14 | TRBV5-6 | CASSSGTTQETQYF
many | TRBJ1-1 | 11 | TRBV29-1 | CSVVKNTEAFF
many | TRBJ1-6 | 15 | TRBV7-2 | CASSGTGEVFSPLHF
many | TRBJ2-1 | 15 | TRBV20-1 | CSARGVVSSYNEQFF
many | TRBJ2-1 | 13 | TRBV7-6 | CASSLTGGYEQFF
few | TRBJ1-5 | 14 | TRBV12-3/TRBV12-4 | CASRKAVPISPQHF